The clone carrying this T cell receptor beta chain was picked up many times. Its antigen is as yet unknown. The authors built TCR beta libraries using iRepertoire HTBI primers and Arm-PCR of CDR3 regions. TCRdb reprocessed the multiplex PCR reads via MiXCR and lists one record per CDR3 protein. The sample yields approximately 440,000 distinct CDR3 sequences, 15% to 20% seen once. The time point here: newly diagnosed GD, antithyroid drugs for less than 3 months. There was RNA extracted from PBMCs, and the TCR library was made from it. With EDTA tubes as the receptacles, around 10 milliliters of peripheral blood were drawn. This record comes from a study of regulatory T cells in long-lasting Graves disease. Trimming removed 6 bases from V and 6 bases from J; junction bases left unmatched: 10. CDR3 length equals 16 residues. Notes on the study in general: Among the persistent patients, fewer than 3,000 public clonotypes were shared, more than the approximately 1,000 shared among new patients.

This sample also appeared in a second study, on T cells in Graves' hyperthyroidism and ophthalmopathy. From that study: Ophthalmopathy was separated from stable hyperthyroidism by a 13 V-J model. Before onset, by a median of around six months, the model predicted ophthalmopathy.

The sequencing here drew on peripheral blood mononuclear cells (PBMCs), taken at new diagnosis, from a patient treated with antithyroid drugs. The chain has TRBV12-3 or TRBV12-4 and TRBJ2-2; 10 positions match TRBD2. This TCR came from a man aged 35 to 55 with Graves disease. The CDR3 DNA sequence: TGTGCCAGCAGGGGGCCTAGCGGGAGAGGGTCCGGGGAGCTGTTTTTT. It is translated as CASRGPSGRGSGELFF.